A single sample gave rise to the 30 T cell receptor beta chains below, sequenced in a study of memory CD4+ T cells and cytomegalovirus serostatus. Assay used: immunoSEQ multiplex PCR; TCRdb lists only in-frame clones, some missing. The sample contains 55,000 to 65,000 clones, 82% of which appear only once. Single viable CD3+CD4+CD8-CD45RO+ cells were sorted as the memory CD4+ T cells. What was sequenced was memory CD4+ T cells from blood. The receptors come from an adult in good health and CMV-seronegative.

The rearrangement links TRBV18 to TRBJ1-1; possibly TRBD1 for D (6 bases). The V and J ends lost 0 bases and 6 bases respectively, with 14 bases between them. CDR3 length: 15 residues. Germline lookup yields CDR1 KGHSH and CDR2 LQKENI. CDR3 nucleotides: TGTGCCAGCTCACCACCGAAAACGGGGGCGGCTGAAGCTTTCTTT. Protein sequence: CASSPPKTGAAEAFF.

The V call is TRBV5-1, the J call TRBJ1-2; a possible D gene is TRBD1 (5 bases). Trimming took 0 bases from V and 7 from J, leaving 10 bases between them. Germline V gene sequence: CDR1 SGHRS, CDR2 YFSETQ. The CDR3 consists of 13 residues. DNA for the CDR3: TGCGCCAGCAGCTTGGAAGGGGCCAGTGGCTACACCTTC. Its protein product is CASSLEGASGYTF.

The rearrangement uses TRBV7-9 and TRBJ2-3; 7 bases are a match to TRBD2. The CDR3 sequence is 15 residues long. The J segment lost 2 bases and the V segment lost 0 bases, leaving 2 bases of the junction unmatched. The V gene's germline CDR1 is SEHNR and CDR2 FQNEAQ (reference sequence). The CDR3: CASSLALANTDTQYF. The CDR3 region has the DNA TGTGCCAGCAGCTTAGCACTAGCGAACACAGATACGCAGTATTTT.

V is TRBV5-4 and J is TRBJ1-6, with 8 nucleotides matching TRBD1. The CDR3 runs 16 residues. Germline V CDR1 and CDR2: SGHNT, YYREEE (reference sequence). Trimming removed 4 bases from V and 0 bases from J; junction bases left unmatched: 3. CDR3 sequence: CASSPGGRSYNSPLHF. CDR3 in DNA: TGTGCCAGCAGCCCAGGGGGCCGCTCCTATAATTCACCCCTCCACTTT.

The J gene is TRBJ2-1, the V gene TRBV5-1, with D perhaps TRBD1 or TRBD2 (5 bases each). Germline lookup yields CDR1 SGHRS and CDR2 YFSETQ. The CDR3 has 15 amino acids. V was shortened by 0 bases and J by 8 bases, with 15 bases between the two germline ends. In DNA, the CDR3 is TGCGCCAGCAGCTTGGGAGTGGGGGTGGTAGATGAGCAGTTCTTC. It encodes CASSLGVGVVDEQFF. Filled out from reference TRBV5-1 and TRBJ2-1, the complete variable domain reads KAGVTQTPRYLIKTRGQQVTLSCSPISGHRSVSWYQQTPGQGLQFLFEYFSETQRNKGNFPGRFSGRQFSNSRSEMNVSTLELGDSALYLCASSLGVGVVDEQFFGPGTRLTVL.

The chain joins TRBV30 to TRBJ2-5, with D unresolved. The CDR3 has 12 residues. V dropped 2 bases and J dropped 5 bases, with 9 bases sitting between them. Germline V CDR1 and CDR2: GTSNPN, SVGIG (reference sequence). The CDR3 loop is CAWSRVGETQYF. In DNA form, the CDR3 reads TGTGCCTGGAGTAGGGTCGGGGAGACCCAGTACTTC.

This rearrangement joins TRBV4-3 to TRBJ1-2; the D gene is possibly TRBD1 (5 bases). The CDR3 covers 15 residues. Germline CDR1 LGHNA, CDR2 YSLEER. The germline V and J ends were trimmed by 1 base and 4 bases, with 13 bases remaining between them. The CDR3 bases are TGCGCCAGCAGCCAAGCGCGGGGCAGCCTCTATGGCTACACCTTC. Its protein product is CASSQARGSLYGYTF.

The rearrangement links TRBV4-3 to TRBJ2-3; D uncertain. CDR3 length equals 12 residues. The germline CDR1 and CDR2 sequences are LGHNA and YSLEER. Trimming left V 0 bases short and J 4 bases short, with 2 bases between. DNA of the CDR3: TGCGCCAGCAGCCAAGAATCAGATACGCAGTATTTT. Translation gives CASSQESDTQYF.

This clone was seen a single time. V usage is TRBV2 and J usage is TRBJ2-3; D may correspond to TRBD1 or TRBD2 (6 bases each). V gave up 7 bases and J gave up 3 bases, with 20 bases separating them. The CDR3 totals 16 residues. Germline values: CDR1 SNHLY, CDR2 FYNNEI. CDR3 region: CASKTGRQGRTDTQYF. CDR3 DNA: TGTGCCAGCAAAACGGGACGGCAGGGGAGGACAGATACGCAGTATTTT.

V gene TRBV11-2 combines with J gene TRBJ2-7; a possible D gene is TRBD2 (5 bases). V lost 2 bases and J 4 bases, leaving 27 bases between the germline ends. From germline, CDR1 is SGHAT and CDR2 FQNNGV. The CDR3 consists of 19 residues. For the CDR3, the DNA is TGTGCCAGCAGCTTATTCGCTCAGAGACTTACTGCCCGCGGGTACGAGCAGTACTTC. It codes for CASSLFAQRLTARGYEQYF.

Only a few counts were recorded for this clone. The rearrangement joins TRBV6-5 to TRBJ1-4, with a weak D call TRBD1 (5 bases). CDR1 is MNHEY, CDR2 SVGAGI, per germline. The CDR3 spans 14 residues. V lost 4 bases and J lost 13, with 19 bases in between. The DNA of the CDR3 is TGTGCCAGCAGTTCCTCCGGGGCGGGTTCAATACTGTTTTTT. It specifies CASSSSGAGSILFF.

This chain links TRBV4-3 with TRBJ1-4; D might be TRBD1 (5 bases). Germline V gene lookup returns CDR1 LGHNA and CDR2 YSLEER. V gave up 1 base and J gave up 3 bases, with 9 bases separating them. The CDR3 totals 15 residues. CDR3 coding DNA: TGCGCCAGCAGCCAAGGGGGGACCTCTAATGAAAAACTGTTTTTT. Translated: CASSQGGTSNEKLFF.

The genes are TRBV28 and TRBJ2-2, with D unresolved. V gave up 5 bases and J gave up 0 bases, with 13 bases separating them. The CDR3 spans 16 residues. Germline V gene lookup returns CDR1 MDHEN and CDR2 SYDVKM. The chain's CDR3 is CASSPRTPSNTGELFF. The CDR3 DNA reads TGTGCCAGCAGTCCGAGGACCCCATCGAACACCGGGGAGCTGTTTTTT.

A word on this clone: Other DNA sequences within the sample encode an identical CDR3. The gene calls are TRBV28 and TRBJ1-5; D gene unclear. V was clipped by 5 bases and J by 10 bases, with 12 bases between them. This CDR3 has 12 residues. Germline V gene sequence: CDR1 MDHEN, CDR2 SYDVKM. The CDR3 is CASSHDSEPQHF. CDR3 sequence (DNA): TGTGCCAGCAGTCACGATTCGGAACCCCAGCATTTT.

The chain carries TRBV9 and TRBJ2-5; 12 bases map to TRBD2. The CDR3 runs 16 residues. CDR1 and CDR2 (germline): SGDLS, YYNGEE. V lost 4 bases and J lost 5; bases outside the gene matches: 9. The CDR3 spells CASSISSGGARETQYF. CDR3 sequence (DNA): TGTGCCAGCAGCATATCTAGCGGGGGGGCCCGGGAGACCCAGTACTTC. Variable domain in full (rest from reference TRBV9 and TRBJ2-5): DSGVTQTPKHLITATGQRVTLRCSPRSGDLSVYWYQQSLDQGLQFLIQYYNGEERAKGNILERFSAQQFPDLHSELNLSSLELGDSALYFCASSISSGGARETQYFGPGTRLLVL.

CDR3 amino acids: CASSLNLAGVGDTQYF. CDR3 DNA sequence: TGTGCCAGCAGCTTAAACCTAGCGGGGGTAGGAGATACGCAGTATTTT. The chain combines TRBV7-3 with TRBJ2-3; 10 bases are shared with TRBD2. The CDR3 consists of 16 residues. From germline, CDR1 is SGHTA and CDR2 FQGTGA. The V gene end was trimmed by 1 base and the J gene end by 5 bases; junction bases not matched to a gene: 6. Variable domain in full (rest from reference TRBV7-3 and TRBJ2-3): GAGVSQTPSNKVTEKGKYVELRCDPISGHTALYWYRQSLGQGPEFLIYFQGTGAADDSGLPNDRFFAVRPEGSVSTLKIQRTERGDSAVYLCASSLNLAGVGDTQYFGPGTRLTVL.

This rearrangement joins TRBV6-5 to TRBJ1-2; D remains ambiguous. Germline CDR1 and CDR2: MNHEY and SVGAGI. The CDR3 runs 13 residues. Between the trimmed V and J ends, which lost 2 bases and 4 bases, there was a span of 8 bases. This chain's CDR3 is CASSYKAGYGYTF. CDR3 DNA sequence: TGTGCCAGCAGTTACAAAGCGGGCTATGGCTACACCTTC.

This chain joins TRBV5-6 and TRBJ1-4; D is unclear. Germline assignment: CDR1 SGHDT and CDR2 YYEEEE. The CDR3 has 17 amino acids. V was clipped by 4 bases and J by 5 bases, with 21 bases between them. The CDR3 DNA sequence: TGTGCCAGCAGCCGCGACTCCATTTACGGCAGAAATGAAAAACTGTTTTTT. This sequence encodes CASSRDSIYGRNEKLFF.

The chain combines TRBV4-2 with TRBJ1-2; possible D gene TRBD1, 5 bases. Trimming took off 4 bases at V and 7 bases at J, with 16 bases between the two ends. Germline CDR1 LGHNA, CDR2 YNFKEQ. CDR3 length: 14 residues. The CDR3 protein is CASSLGLDPGGYTF. Here the CDR3 DNA reads TGTGCCAGCAGCCTGGGGCTAGACCCGGGTGGCTACACCTTC.

The gene calls are TRBV28 and TRBJ1-4; D not resolved. V was cut by 6 bases and J by 5 bases, with 13 bases left in between. This CDR3 is built from 14 residues. Germline-derived CDR1 and CDR2 are MDHEN and SYDVKM. The CDR3 DNA is TGTGCCAGCAGCCAAACGGGCGTAAATGAAAAACTGTTTTTT. It encodes CASSQTGVNEKLFF.

The chain recombines TRBV21-1 with TRBJ2-7. TRBV21-1 corresponds to a pseudogene. This CDR3 has 12 residues. This CDR3 is CASTSASYEQYF. The CDR3 DNA reads TGTGCCAGCACTTCTGCCTCCTACGAGCAGTACTTC.

J is TRBJ1-6 and V is TRBV30; a possible D gene is TRBD1 (5 bases). Trimming stripped 2 bases from V and 0 bases from J, with 8 bases between. The CDR3 covers 15 residues. Germline-derived CDR1 and CDR2 are GTSNPN and SVGIG (reference sequence). The CDR3: CAWSPGTSYNSPLHF. In nucleotides, the CDR3 is TGTGCCTGGAGTCCAGGGACCTCCTATAATTCACCCCTCCACTTT.

The CDR3 DNA is TGTGCCTGGAGTATAAACAGGGGCAATCAGCCCCAGCATTTT. This codes for CAWSINRGNQPQHF. The chain joins TRBV30 to TRBJ1-5; D possibly corresponds to TRBD1 (6 bases). CDR3 length: 14 amino acids. The ends were cut back, 2 bases at V and 2 bases at J, with 10 bases in the middle. Germline V gene lookup returns CDR1 GTSNPN and CDR2 SVGIG (reference sequence).

The gene calls are TRBV5-1 and TRBJ1-6, with D tentatively TRBD1 (6 bases). In germline, CDR1 is SGHRS, CDR2 YFSETQ. Trimming left V 1 base short and J 6 bases short, with 17 bases between. This CDR3 is built from 17 residues. CDR3 DNA sequence: TGCGCCAGCAGCTTGTGGAGGGGGGAGCGACTTAATTCACCCCTCCACTTT. Translating it yields CASSLWRGERLNSPLHF.

V and J are TRBV7-3 and TRBJ1-1, with D perhaps matching TRBD1 (6 bases). V was trimmed by 1 base and J by 5 bases, leaving 11 bases between them. CDR1 and CDR2 (germline): SGHTA, FQGTGA. The length of the CDR3 is 14 residues. The CDR3 loop reads CASSLKGGRTEAFF. The CDR3 DNA sequence: TGTGCCAGCAGCTTAAAAGGGGGGAGGACTGAAGCTTTCTTT.

The gene calls are TRBV30 and TRBJ1-6; 10 bases line up with TRBD1. CDR3 length: 13 amino acids. The V gene end was trimmed by 3 bases and the J gene end by 8 bases; junction bases not matched to a gene: 1. Per the germline V gene, CDR1 is GTSNPN and CDR2 is SVGIG (reference sequence). Here the CDR3 reads CAWRGTGDSPLHF. CDR3 in DNA: TGTGCCTGGAGGGGGACAGGGGATTCACCCCTCCACTTT.

The chain couples TRBV2 to TRBJ2-1; 11 bases map to TRBD1. The CDR3 contains 15 residues. Looked up from germline, CDR1 is SNHLY and CDR2 is FYNNEI. V lost 5 bases, J lost 4 bases, and 4 bases stayed unmatched. CDR3 sequence: CASSQDRGLYNEQFF. In DNA form, the CDR3 reads TGTGCCAGCAGTCAGGACAGGGGGCTTTACAATGAGCAGTTCTTC.

The V gene is TRBV5-1, the J gene TRBJ1-2; D perhaps matches TRBD1 (5 bases). CDR3 length equals 14 residues. Per germline, CDR1 SGHRS and CDR2 YFSETQ. With 0 bases removed from V and 7 bases from J, the gap between germline ends came to 13 bases. The CDR3, as DNA: TGCGCCAGCAGCTTGGCGGAGGGGTCCGGTGGCTACACCTTC. This sequence encodes CASSLAEGSGGYTF. Full variable domain (remainder filled in from reference TRBV5-1 and TRBJ1-2): KAGVTQTPRYLIKTRGQQVTLSCSPISGHRSVSWYQQTPGQGLQFLFEYFSETQRNKGNFPGRFSGRQFSNSRSEMNVSTLELGDSALYLCASSLAEGSGGYTFGSGTRLTVV.

In its sample, this clone was seen once. J is TRBJ2-2 and V is TRBV5-1, with D maybe TRBD2 (6 bases). V gave up 5 bases and J gave up 0 bases, with 11 bases separating them. The CDR3 is 15 residues long. Germline lookup yields CDR1 SGHRS and CDR2 YFSETQ. As DNA, the CDR3 is TGCGCCAGCAGACCAGGGACTTCGAACACCGGGGAGCTGTTTTTT. It codes for CASRPGTSNTGELFF. The full variable domain, its missing parts supplied by reference TRBV5-1 and TRBJ2-2, is KAGVTQTPRYLIKTRGQQVTLSCSPISGHRSVSWYQQTPGQGLQFLFEYFSETQRNKGNFPGRFSGRQFSNSRSEMNVSTLELGDSALYLCASRPGTSNTGELFFGEGSRLTVL.

Here the CDR3 reads CASRGGARRNTEAFF. CDR3 in DNA: TGTGCCAGTAGAGGGGGGGCTCGGCGGAACACTGAAGCTTTCTTT. This chain links TRBV5-4 with TRBJ1-1; the D gene is possibly TRBD1 (6 bases). V gave up 8 bases and J gave up 1 base, with 18 bases separating them. The length of the CDR3 is 15 residues. Germline V gives CDR1 SGHNT, CDR2 YYREEE (reference sequence).